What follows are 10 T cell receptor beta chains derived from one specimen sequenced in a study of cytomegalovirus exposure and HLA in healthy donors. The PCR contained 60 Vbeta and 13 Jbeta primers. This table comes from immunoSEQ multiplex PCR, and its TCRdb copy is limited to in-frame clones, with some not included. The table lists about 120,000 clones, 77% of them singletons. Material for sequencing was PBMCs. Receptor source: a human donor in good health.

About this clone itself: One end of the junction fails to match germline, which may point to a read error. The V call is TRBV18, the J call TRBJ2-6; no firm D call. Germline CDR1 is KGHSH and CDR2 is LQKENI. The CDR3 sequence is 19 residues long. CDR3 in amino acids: CASSPLPTVPSSGANVLTF. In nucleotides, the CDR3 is TGTGCCAGCTCCCCACTCCCGACTGTACCCAGCTCTGGGGCCAACGTCCTGACTTTC.

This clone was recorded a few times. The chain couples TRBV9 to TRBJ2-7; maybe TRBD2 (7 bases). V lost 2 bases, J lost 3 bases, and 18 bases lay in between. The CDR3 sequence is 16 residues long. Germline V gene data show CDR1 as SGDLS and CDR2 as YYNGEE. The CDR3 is CASSVGGLAEIYEQYF. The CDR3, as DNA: TGTGCCAGCAGCGTGGGGGGGCTAGCGGAGATCTACGAGCAGTACTTC.

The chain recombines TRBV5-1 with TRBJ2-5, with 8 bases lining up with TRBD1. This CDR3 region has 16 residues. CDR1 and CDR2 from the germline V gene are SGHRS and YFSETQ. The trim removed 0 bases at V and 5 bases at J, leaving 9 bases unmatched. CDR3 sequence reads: CASSLARTGWMETQYF. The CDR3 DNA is TGCGCCAGCAGCTTGGCCCGGACAGGGTGGATGGAGACCCAGTACTTC.

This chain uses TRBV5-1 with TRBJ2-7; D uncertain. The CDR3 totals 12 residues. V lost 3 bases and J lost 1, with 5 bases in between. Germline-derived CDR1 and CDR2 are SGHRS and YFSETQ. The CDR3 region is CASSSGSYEQYF. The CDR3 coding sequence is TGCGCCAGCAGCTCCGGTTCCTACGAGCAGTACTTC.

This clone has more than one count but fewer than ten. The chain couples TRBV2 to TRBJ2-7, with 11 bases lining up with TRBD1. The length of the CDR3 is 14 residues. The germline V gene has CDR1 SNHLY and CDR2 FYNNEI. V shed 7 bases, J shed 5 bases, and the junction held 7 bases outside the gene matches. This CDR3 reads CASNGQGAVDEQYF. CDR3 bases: TGTGCCAGCAATGGACAGGGGGCGGTCGACGAGCAGTACTTC.

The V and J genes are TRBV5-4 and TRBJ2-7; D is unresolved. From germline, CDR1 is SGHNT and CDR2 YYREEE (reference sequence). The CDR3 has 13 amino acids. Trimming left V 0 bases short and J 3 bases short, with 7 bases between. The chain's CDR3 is CASSLEQDYEQYF. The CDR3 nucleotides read TGTGCCAGCAGCTTGGAGCAGGACTACGAGCAGTACTTC.

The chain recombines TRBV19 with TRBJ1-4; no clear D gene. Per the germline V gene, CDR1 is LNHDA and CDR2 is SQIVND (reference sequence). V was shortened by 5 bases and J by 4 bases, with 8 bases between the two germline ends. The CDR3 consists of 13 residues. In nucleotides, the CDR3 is TGTGCCAGTAGTTGGAGGGATAATGAAAAACTGTTTTTT. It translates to CASSWRDNEKLFF.

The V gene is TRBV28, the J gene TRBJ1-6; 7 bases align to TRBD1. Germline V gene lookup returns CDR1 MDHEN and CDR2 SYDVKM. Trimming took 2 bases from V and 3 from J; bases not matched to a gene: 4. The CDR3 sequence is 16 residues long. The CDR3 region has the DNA TGTGCCAGCAGTTTAACCGGGACAGTCTATAATTCACCCCTCCACTTT. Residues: CASSLTGTVYNSPLHF.

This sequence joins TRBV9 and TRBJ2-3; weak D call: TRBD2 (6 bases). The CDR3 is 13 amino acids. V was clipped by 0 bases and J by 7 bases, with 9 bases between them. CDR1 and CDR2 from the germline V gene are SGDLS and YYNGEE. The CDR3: CASSVAGEHTQYF. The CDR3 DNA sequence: TGTGCCAGCAGCGTAGCGGGGGAGCATACGCAGTATTTT.

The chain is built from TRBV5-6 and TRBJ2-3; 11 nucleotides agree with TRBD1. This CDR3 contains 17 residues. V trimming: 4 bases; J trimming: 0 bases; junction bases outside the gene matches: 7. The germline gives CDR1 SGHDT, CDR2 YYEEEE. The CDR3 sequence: CASSRGQGAASTDTQYF. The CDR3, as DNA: TGTGCCAGCAGCAGAGGACAGGGGGCGGCTAGCACAGATACGCAGTATTTT.